A selection of T cell receptor beta chains follows, all from one sample in a study of graft-versus-host responses after intestinal transplantation. Assay used: immunoSEQ multiplex PCR; TCRdb lists only in-frame clones, some missing. The data show tens of thousands of clones, less than 95% seen once. The material sequenced was PBMCs, taken about 350 days after intestinal transplant. Receptor source: a human patient who received an intestinal transplant, so some T cells may come from the graft donor. CDR3s include the opening cysteine and the closing phenylalanine or tryptophan. A D gene is named only where the DNA matches it firmly. Size values are once, few and many counts, or a class for expanded clones, and some rows have none.

TRBV15	TRBJ2-1	TRBD2	NA	15	CATSYLAGGRNEQFF	TGTGCCACCAGCTATCTAGCGGGAGGTAGAAATGAGCAGTTCTTC
TRBV6-4	TRBJ2-5	TRBD1	NA	17	CASSDSIPRDSQETQYF	TGTGCCAGCAGTGACTCGATACCCCGGGACAGTCAAGAGACCCAGTACTTC
TRBV9	TRBJ2-1	TRBD2	NA	16	CASSRTTSGRANEQFF	TGTGCCAGCAGCCGTACGACTAGCGGGAGGGCCAATGAGCAGTTCTTC
TRBV28	TRBJ2-7	TRBD1	NA	14	CATLGGTGWYEQYF	TGTGCCACCTTAGGGGGGACAGGGTGGTACGAGCAGTACTTC
TRBV5-1	TRBJ1-5	NA	NA	13	CASSLNGGQPQHF	TGCGCCAGCAGCTTGAACGGGGGGCAGCCCCAGCATTTT
TRBV6-6	TRBJ2-1	NA	NA	15	CASHVQDRTWDEQFF	TGTGCCAGCCATGTGCAAGACAGGACATGGGATGAGCAGTTCTTC
TRBV2	TRBJ2-7	TRBD2	NA	15	CASRGLGLVDYEQYF	TGTGCCAGCAGAGGGTTGGGACTAGTTGACTACGAGCAGTACTTC
TRBV11-1	TRBJ2-5	TRBD2	NA	18	CASSARGLAGGLEETQYF	TGTGCCAGCAGCGCCCGTGGACTAGCGGGGGGGTTGGAAGAGACCCAGTACTTC
TRBV29-1	TRBJ2-7	TRBD2	NA	13	CSVTGTINYEQYF	TGCAGCGTTACCGGGACTATTAACTACGAGCAGTACTTC
TRBV6-5	TRBJ1-2	TRBD1	once	12	CASSPQGDGYTF	TGTGCCAGCAGTCCGCAGGGGGATGGCTACACCTTC
TRBV5-1	TRBJ2-2	NA	NA	15	CATQTGNTNTGELFF	TGCGCCACCCAAACAGGGAATACGAACACCGGGGAGCTGTTTTTT
TRBV9	TRBJ2-7	NA	NA	13	CASSASGSYEQYF	TGTGCCAGCAGCGCCTCGGGTTCCTACGAGCAGTACTTC
TRBV6-6	TRBJ2-7	NA	NA	14	CASSYSTEAGEQYF	TGTGCCAGCAGTTACTCTACGGAGGCGGGAGAGCAGTACTTC
TRBV12-5	TRBJ2-7	NA	NA	14	CASGSPGPLDEQYF	TGTGCTAGTGGTTCCCCGGGACCCCTCGACGAGCAGTACTTC
TRBV27	TRBJ2-2	NA	NA	13	CASSYLAIGELFF	TGTGCCAGCAGTTACTTAGCGATCGGGGAGCTGTTTTTT
TRBV7-9	TRBJ2-5	NA	NA	16	CASSLDDWVLEETQYF	TGTGCCAGCAGCTTAGACGACTGGGTACTGGAAGAGACCCAGTACTTC
TRBV20-1	TRBJ1-2	NA	NA	11	CSARVGYGYTF	TGCAGTGCTAGAGTGGGCTATGGCTACACCTTC
TRBV2	TRBJ1-1	NA	NA	14	CASSGGLLNTEAFF	TGTGCCAGCAGTGGGGGGTTGTTGAACACTGAAGCTTTCTTT
TRBV27	TRBJ2-7	NA	NA	17	CASSFLGSGGPSYEQYF	TGTGCCAGCAGTTTCCTCGGTAGCGGAGGGCCCTCCTACGAGCAGTACTTC
TRBV6-1	TRBJ1-1	NA	NA	15	CASRLWRQSNTEAFF	TGTGCCAGCAGGCTCTGGCGGCAGTCGAACACTGAAGCTTTCTTT
TRBV27	TRBJ2-7	TRBD2	NA	15	CASSTRGGGNYEQYF	TGTGCCAGCAGTACCCGGGGGGGAGGCAACTACGAGCAGTACTTC
TRBV5-1	TRBJ1-4	NA	NA	15	CASSLWAGTNEKLFF	TGCGCCAGCAGCTTGTGGGCTGGGACTAATGAAAAACTGTTTTTT
TRBV29-1	TRBJ2-1	NA	NA	12	CSAIGTGPEQFF	TGCAGCGCGATAGGTACGGGGCCAGAGCAGTTCTTC
TRBV12-5	TRBJ1-1	NA	once	12	CASGLSYTEAFF	TGTGCTAGTGGTTTGTCCTACACTGAAGCTTTCTTT
TRBV2	TRBJ1-3	NA	NA	10	CTGGRNTIYF	TGTACCGGGGGTAGAAACACCATATATTTT
TRBV6-6	TRBJ2-3	TRBD2	NA	15	CASRLTSASTDTQYF	TGTGCCAGCAGATTGACTAGCGCTAGCACAGATACGCAGTATTTT
TRBV6-5	TRBJ2-1	TRBD2	NA	15	CASRNLAGEGNEQFF	TGTGCCAGCAGGAACTTAGCGGGGGAGGGCAATGAGCAGTTCTTC
TRBV5-4	TRBJ1-3	TRBD1	few	16	CASSAGTGRSGNTIYF	TGTGCCAGCAGCGCCGGGACAGGGCGCTCTGGAAACACCATATATTTT
TRBV28	TRBJ2-7	NA	NA	14	CARIGQLYSYEQYF	TGTGCCAGGATCGGACAGCTATACTCCTACGAGCAGTACTTC
TRBV7-3	TRBJ1-5	NA	NA	14	CASSLAGEDQPQHF	TGTGCCAGCAGCTTAGCCGGGGAGGATCAGCCCCAGCATTTT
TRBV7-8	TRBJ2-7	NA	NA	13	CASSPRGTYEQYF	TGTGCCAGCAGCCCTCGGGGAACCTACGAGCAGTACTTC
TRBV5-1	TRBJ1-4	NA	NA	16	CASSMSGGTTNEKLFF	TGCGCCAGCAGCATGTCTGGGGGGACGACTAATGAAAAACTGTTTTTT
TRBV5-1	TRBJ2-4	TRBD1	NA	14	CASSPGGQGNIQYF	TGCGCCAGCAGCCCCGGGGGACAGGGGAACATTCAGTACTTC
TRBV28	TRBJ1-2	TRBD1	NA	14	CASSVEGQLYGYTF	TGTGCCAGCAGTGTAGAGGGACAGCTCTATGGCTACACCTTC
TRBV7-9	TRBJ1-4	TRBD1	NA	16	CASSLGQGSGDEKLFF	TGTGCCAGCAGCTTGGGACAGGGCTCGGGAGATGAAAAACTGTTTTTT
TRBV19	TRBJ2-3	NA	NA	15	CASSIEWASGDTQYF	TGTGCCAGTAGTATAGAGTGGGCCTCAGGGGATACGCAGTATTTT
TRBV7-6	TRBJ2-5	NA	NA	14	CASSLDRHQETQYF	TGTGCCAGCAGCTTAGACAGGCACCAAGAGACCCAGTACTTC
TRBV6-5	TRBJ2-7	TRBD2	NA	14	CASSYEAGAPKQYF	TGTGCCAGCAGTTACGAGGCGGGAGCGCCGAAGCAGTACTTC
TRBV6-6	TRBJ1-4	NA	NA	11	CASSLTEKLFF	TGTGCCAGCAGTTTGACAGAAAAACTGTTTTTT
TRBV4-1	TRBJ2-7	NA	NA	16	CASSRFGGGSPYEQYF	TGCGCCAGCAGCCGGTTCGGGGGAGGCTCCCCCTACGAGCAGTACTTC